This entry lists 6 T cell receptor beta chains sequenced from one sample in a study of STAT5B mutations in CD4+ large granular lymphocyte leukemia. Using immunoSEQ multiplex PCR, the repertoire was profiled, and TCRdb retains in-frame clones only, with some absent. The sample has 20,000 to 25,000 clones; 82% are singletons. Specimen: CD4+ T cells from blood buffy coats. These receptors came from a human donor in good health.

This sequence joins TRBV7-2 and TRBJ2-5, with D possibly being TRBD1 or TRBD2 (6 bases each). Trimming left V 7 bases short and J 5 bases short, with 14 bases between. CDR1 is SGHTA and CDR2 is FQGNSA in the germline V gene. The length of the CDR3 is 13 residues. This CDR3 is CASIRGREETQYF. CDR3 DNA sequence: TGTGCCAGCATCAGGGGCCGGGAGGAGACCCAGTACTTC.

CDR3 sequence: CSSRSKGRTETQYF. The CDR3 DNA sequence: TGCAGCAGCCGGTCGAAGGGGCGTACGGAGACCCAGTACTTC. J is TRBJ2-5 and V is TRBV29-1; a possible D gene is TRBD1 (5 bases). CDR1 and CDR2 from the germline V gene are SQVTM and ANQGSEA. The CDR3 extends over 14 amino acids. Between the trimmed V and J ends, which lost 8 bases and 5 bases, there was a span of 21 bases. The full variable domain, completed using reference TRBV29-1 and TRBJ2-5, is SAVISQKPSRDICQRGTSLTIQCQVDSQVTMMFWYRQQPGQSLTLIATANQGSEATYESGFVIDKFPISRPNLTFSTLTVSNMSPEDSSIYLCSSRSKGRTETQYFGPGTRLLVL.

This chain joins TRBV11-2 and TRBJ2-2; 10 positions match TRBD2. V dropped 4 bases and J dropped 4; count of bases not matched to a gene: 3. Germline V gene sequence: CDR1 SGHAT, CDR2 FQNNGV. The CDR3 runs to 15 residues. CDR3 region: CASSSSGSGTGELFF. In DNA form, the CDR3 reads TGTGCCAGCAGCTCTAGCGGGAGCGGCACCGGGGAGCTGTTTTTT.

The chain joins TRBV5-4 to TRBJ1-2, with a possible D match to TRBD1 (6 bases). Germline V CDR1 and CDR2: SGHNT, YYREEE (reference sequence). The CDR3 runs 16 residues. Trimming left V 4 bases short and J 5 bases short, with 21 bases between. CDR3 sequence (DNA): TGTGCCAGCAGCCCAGGACAGTCCGGGACCCTATATGGCTACACCTTC. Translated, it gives CASSPGQSGTLYGYTF.

DNA for the CDR3: TGTGCCAGCAGCCGACAGTTCAATGGGGCCAACGTCCTGACTTTC. It yields the protein CASSRQFNGANVLTF. This chain connects TRBV7-6 to TRBJ2-6, with D possibly matching TRBD1 (5 bases). This CDR3 contains 15 residues. The V gene's germline CDR1 is SGHVS and CDR2 FNYEAQ. The V end lost 5 bases, the J end lost 3 bases, and 11 bases lay between the germline ends.

The CDR3 reads CASSAGQKGHGGGYGYTF. CDR3 bases: TGTGCCAGCAGCGCGGGACAGAAAGGACACGGGGGGGGCTATGGCTACACCTTC. The rearrangement joins TRBV7-9 to TRBJ1-2; 7 bases agree with TRBD1. Germline loops: CDR1 SEHNR, CDR2 FQNEAQ (reference sequence). This CDR3 region has 18 residues. Trimming cost V 5 bases and J 4 bases; bases outside gene matches: 19.